This TCR beta chain originates from a study of shared clonotypes between healthy human individuals. As concerns this clone: Its target is not known.

This CDR3 comprises 13 residues. Trimming pared 1 base from V and 6 bases from J, leaving 7 bases between. The germline V gene has CDR1 LGHNT and CDR2 FRNRAP. Produced via immunoSEQ multiplex PCR; TCRdb's table is partial and in-frame only. The table lists approximately 1,000,000 clones, around 77% of them singletons. Study-wide findings and caveats: Non-shared clonotypes had lower generation probabilities than those shared by all four donors. Expectations were that clonotype sharing among donors would be affected by sequencing depth. There were few donors, and this limited the genetic and exposure-history diversity represented.

It was into CD45RA+ naive and CD45RA-negative memory subsets that the CD4+ cells were split. The sequence came from a man younger than 35 in good health. Some clones in this sample may be carry-over from other donors' samples. The sequencing sample was made of memory CD4+ T cells from PBMCs. Documented subset: CD45RA-negative fraction. The chain recombines TRBV12-5 with TRBJ1-5; D gene unclear. The CDR3 nucleotides are TGTGCTAGTGGTTTGGAGTCTAGTCAGCCCCAGCATTTT. Amino acid sequence: CASGLESSQPQHF.